These 18 T cell receptor beta chains were sequenced from one sample in a study of T cell responses to AZD1222 COVID-19 vaccine. TCRdb's table, derived via immunoSEQ multiplex PCR, lists solely in-frame clones and lacks some. This sample has 100,000 to 150,000 clones, with more than 75% found just once. Here the sequenced sample was peripheral blood, taken 28 days after the second AZD1222 dose. The source of these receptors is an adult who received the AZD1222 COVID-19 vaccine.

This chain links TRBV30 with TRBJ2-5; TRBD1 aligns across 8 bases. Looked up from germline, CDR1 is GTSNPN and CDR2 is SVGIG (reference sequence). This CDR3 has 14 amino acids. V lost 3 bases, J lost 3 bases, and 6 bases stayed unmatched. The CDR3 sequence is CAWRAGQGKETQYF. In nucleotides, the CDR3 is TGTGCCTGGAGGGCTGGACAGGGTAAAGAGACCCAGTACTTC.

This chain connects TRBV30 to TRBJ1-2, with D unresolved. V was pared by 0 bases and J by 8 bases, with 7 bases between. The CDR3 consists of 11 residues. Germline V gene data show CDR1 as GTSNPN and CDR2 as SVGIG (reference sequence). Written as DNA, the CDR3 is TGTGCCTGGAGTGTAAGTCGGGGCTACACCTTC. Residues: CAWSVSRGYTF.

The chain is built from TRBV5-1 and TRBJ2-2; 8 bases agree with TRBD1. Trimming took 4 bases from V and 4 from J; bases not matched to a gene: 6. There are 15 residues in the CDR3. The V gene's germline CDR1 is SGHRS and CDR2 YFSETQ. DNA for the CDR3: TGCGCCAGCAGCATTCAGGGGGCGGGCACCGGGGAGCTGTTTTTT. Translating it yields CASSIQGAGTGELFF.

The V gene is TRBV20-1, the J gene TRBJ2-1; 13 bases line up with TRBD2. V lost 3 bases and J lost 4; bases outside the gene matches: 3. Germline CDR1 is DFQATT and CDR2 is SNEGSKA (reference sequence). This CDR3 has 15 residues. CDR3 DNA sequence: TGCAGTGCTAGTGGGGGACTAGCGGGGTACAATGAGCAGTTCTTC. Translated, it gives CSASGGLAGYNEQFF.

The CDR3 region has the DNA TGTGCCAGTACGGGGGGGCCGGGCAATCAGCCCCAGCATTTT. Translated, it gives CASTGGPGNQPQHF. The rearrangement links TRBV19 to TRBJ1-5, with a weak D call TRBD1 (6 bases). Trimming took off 7 bases at V and 2 bases at J, with 12 bases between the two ends. Germline values: CDR1 LNHDA, CDR2 SQIVND (reference sequence). CDR3 length: 14 amino acids. Looking up the rest from reference TRBV19 and TRBJ1-5 gives the full variable domain: DGGITQSPKYLFRKEGQNVTLSCEQNLNHDAMYWYRQDPGQGLRLIYYSQIVNDFQKGDIAEGYSVSREKKESFPLTVTSAQKNPTAFYLCASTGGPGNQPQHFGDGTRLSIL.

This sequence joins TRBV5-4 and TRBJ2-2; TRBD2 aligns across 12 bases. The CDR3 is 16 residues long. The V gene end was trimmed by 3 bases and the J gene end by 4 bases; junction bases not matched to a gene: 4. Germline V gene data show CDR1 as SGHNT and CDR2 as YYREEE (reference sequence). DNA of the CDR3: TGTGCCAGCAGCTCTAGCGGGAGGGGGGGCACCGGGGAGCTGTTTTTT. This encodes CASSSSGRGGTGELFF.

This chain links TRBV2 with TRBJ2-4; D perhaps matches TRBD2 (6 bases). This CDR3 comprises 14 residues. Germline lookup yields CDR1 SNHLY and CDR2 FYNNEI. V was cut by 6 bases and J by 2 bases, with 11 bases left in between. The CDR3 sequence is CASSAGISKNIQYF. For the CDR3, the DNA is TGTGCCAGCAGCGCGGGGATATCCAAAAACATTCAGTACTTC.

The chain combines TRBV19 with TRBJ1-5; D not certain. Looked up from germline, CDR1 is LNHDA and CDR2 is SQIVND (reference sequence). CDR3 length equals 10 residues. V lost 5 bases to trimming and J lost 9 bases, with 5 bases between them. The CDR3 spells CASSSRPQHF. The CDR3 region has the DNA TGTGCCAGTAGTTCAAGGCCCCAGCATTTT.

This chain connects TRBV2 to TRBJ2-3; weak D call: TRBD2 (5 bases). The ends were cut back, 6 bases at V and 4 bases at J, with 8 bases in the middle. The CDR3 has 12 residues. The germline CDR1 and CDR2 sequences are SNHLY and FYNNEI. The CDR3 DNA reads TGTGCCAGCAGGGAGGTCTCAGATACGCAGTATTTT. It yields the protein CASREVSDTQYF.

The chain uses TRBV6-5 and TRBJ2-7, with 9 nucleotides matching TRBD1. CDR3 length equals 16 residues. J lost 6 bases, V lost 2 bases, and 11 bases had no gene match. The germline V gene encodes CDR1 MNHEY and CDR2 SVGAGI. The CDR3 protein is CASSYNRGRGLGEQYF. DNA for the CDR3: TGTGCCAGCAGTTACAACAGGGGGCGCGGTCTCGGCGAGCAGTACTTC.

The chain joins TRBV29-1 to TRBJ1-2, with a possible D match to TRBD1 (5 bases). Germline V CDR1 and CDR2: SQVTM, ANQGSEA. The CDR3 is 12 residues long. Trimming removed 5 bases from V and 8 bases from J, with 15 bases in between. Here the CDR3 reads CSVTRDLGGYTF. The DNA of the CDR3 is TGCAGCGTTACCCGGGACCTAGGGGGCTACACCTTC.

This clone was counted once. The genes are TRBV4-1 and TRBJ2-4; D remains unclear. With 8 bases removed from V and 1 base from J, the gap between germline ends came to 15 bases. The CDR3 has 15 residues. Germline V gene data show CDR1 as MGHRA and CDR2 as YSYEKL. The CDR3 region has the DNA TGCGCCAGCGCCCCCAGGATCCTGGCCAAAAACATTCAGTACTTC. Amino acids: CASAPRILAKNIQYF.

This clone was detected only a few times. The chain is built from TRBV7-9 and TRBJ1-1; D perhaps matches TRBD1 (5 bases). The CDR3 contains 15 residues. V lost 3 bases and J 1 base, leaving 12 bases between the germline ends. Germline V gene data show CDR1 as SEHNR and CDR2 as FQNEAQ (reference sequence). The DNA of the CDR3 is TGTGCCAGCAGCTTGGGGGGACTTACGAACACTGAAGCTTTCTTT. Its translation: CASSLGGLTNTEAFF.

V is TRBV4-1 and J is TRBJ2-5, with D possibly matching TRBD1 (6 bases). Germline CDR1 is MGHRA and CDR2 is YSYEKL. CDR3 length: 16 amino acids. Trimming pared 0 bases from V and 5 bases from J, leaving 16 bases between. The CDR3 loop is CASSQDTRARGETQYF. The CDR3 DNA follows: TGCGCCAGCAGCCAAGATACTAGGGCCAGGGGTGAGACCCAGTACTTC.

CDR3 sequence: CASSLTWSGELFFTNTGELFF. The CDR3 nucleotides are TGTGCCAGCAGCTTAACGTGGTCGGGCGAGCTATTTTTTACGAACACCGGGGAGCTGTTTTTT. V usage is TRBV7-6 and J usage is TRBJ2-2; D uncertain. V lost 2 bases to trimming and J lost 0 bases, with 25 bases between them. Germline V lookup: CDR1 SGHVS, CDR2 FNYEAQ. The CDR3 extends over 21 amino acids. Supplemented by reference TRBV7-6 and TRBJ2-2, the full variable domain reads GAGVSQSPRYKVTKRGQDVALRCDPISGHVSLYWYRQALGQGPEFLTYFNYEAQQDKSGLPNDRFSAERPEGSISTLTIQRTEQRDSAMYRCASSLTWSGELFFTNTGELFFGEGSRLTVL.

The chain carries TRBV4-1 and TRBJ1-3; tentative D call: TRBD1 (6 bases). CDR3 length: 18 amino acids. The V and J ends lost 4 bases and 4 bases respectively, with 23 bases between them. Per the germline V gene, CDR1 is MGHRA and CDR2 is YSYEKL. As DNA, the CDR3 is TGCGCCAGCAGCCTCTTCCTGGGTGTCGGGGGGCCAGGAAACACCATATATTTT. Translating it yields CASSLFLGVGGPGNTIYF.

J is TRBJ2-1 and V is TRBV11-1; the match to TRBD1 covers 8 bases. V shed 1 base and J 6 bases; nucleotides not matched to a gene: 5. Per the germline V gene, CDR1 is SGHAT and CDR2 is FQDESV (reference sequence). The CDR3 length is 15 residues. The CDR3 nucleotides read TGTGCCAGCAGCTTAGGACAGGGGCCCCCCAATGAGCAGTTCTTC. This translates into CASSLGQGPPNEQFF.

This clone was seen once. This chain joins TRBV27 and TRBJ1-2; no definite D call. The CDR3 runs to 15 residues. The V end was cut by 4 bases, the J end by 6 bases, with 18 bases between. Germline assignment: CDR1 MNHEY and CDR2 SMNVEV (reference sequence). CDR3 residues: CASSSGGRPGDGYTF. Here the CDR3 DNA reads TGTGCCAGCAGTTCAGGAGGACGTCCAGGAGATGGCTACACCTTC.